What follows are 21 T cell receptor beta chains derived from one specimen sequenced in a study of T cell repertoires in cytomegalovirus infection. TCRdb reanalysed the reads using MiXCR and keeps one entry per CDR3 protein. The data show around 570,000 distinct CDR3 sequences, with around 40% seen just once and about half held by the top ten. The antigens for these receptors are not known. Sample: cultured PBMCs, taken from culture after CMV antigen stimulation. These receptors came from a human donor in good health (CMV status not recorded). Some clones in this sample may be carry-over from other donors' samples.

The genes are TRBV19 and TRBJ2-1; D gene ambiguous. Per the germline V gene, CDR1 is LNHDA and CDR2 is SQIVND (reference sequence). The CDR3 length is 12 residues. The V gene lost 4 bases and the J gene lost 5 bases, with 6 bases spanning the gap. Written as DNA, the CDR3 is TGTGCCAGTAGTAGGGCAGACAATGAGCAGTTCTTC. Protein: CASSRADNEQFF. The complete variable domain, with remaining parts taken from reference TRBV19 and TRBJ2-1, reads DGGITQSPKYLFRKEGQNVTLSCEQNLNHDAMYWYRQDPGQGLRLIYYSQIVNDFQKGDIAEGYSVSREKKESFPLTVTSAQKNPTAFYLCASSRADNEQFFGPGTRLTVL.

The chain uses TRBV28 and TRBJ2-3, with a weak D call TRBD1 (6 bases). The length of the CDR3 is 15 residues. Per germline, CDR1 MDHEN and CDR2 SYDVKM. The V end was cut by 6 bases, the J end by 3 bases, with 16 bases between. CDR3 loop: CASSPRGHPTDTQYF. Written as DNA, the CDR3 is TGTGCCAGCAGCCCCCGGGGACATCCGACAGATACGCAGTATTTT. Looking up the rest from reference TRBV28 and TRBJ2-3 gives the full variable domain: DVKVTQSSRYLVKRTGEKVFLECVQDMDHENMFWYRQDPGLGLRLIYFSYDVKMKEKGDIPEGYSVSREKKERFSLILESASTNQTSMYLCASSPRGHPTDTQYFGPGTRLTVL.

The V gene is TRBV27, the J gene TRBJ1-1; D not certain. V was shortened by 3 bases and J by 8 bases, with 16 bases between the two germline ends. CDR1 is MNHEY, CDR2 SMNVEV, per germline (reference sequence). This CDR3 region has 14 residues. CDR3 nucleotides: TGTGCCAGCAGTTTCGAGCCCCCAGGCCGCGAAGCTTTCTTT. Translation gives CASSFEPPGREAFF.

The chain employs TRBV19 and TRBJ1-5, with D possibly being TRBD1 (6 bases). The germline V gene has CDR1 LNHDA and CDR2 SQIVND (reference sequence). This CDR3 is 18 amino acids long. V shed 2 bases and J shed 0 bases, with 17 bases lying between them. CDR3 sequence: CASSISGRNRASNQPQHF. DNA of the CDR3: TGTGCCAGTAGTATATCGGGGAGGAACAGGGCTAGCAATCAGCCCCAGCATTTT.

This clonotype was recorded once. The chain is built from TRBV11-2 and TRBJ1-4; 8 bases agree with TRBD1. Germline V lookup: CDR1 SGHAT, CDR2 FQNNGV. CDR3 size: 11 residues. Losses at the gene ends were 5 bases for V and 12 bases for J; bases not matched to a gene: 2. CDR3: CASSRQGQLFF. The CDR3 coding sequence is TGTGCCAGCAGCCGACAGGGGCAACTGTTTTTT.

The rearrangement links TRBV5-1 to TRBJ2-7; maybe TRBD1 (6 bases). CDR3 length: 15 residues. The V gene's germline CDR1 is SGHRS and CDR2 YFSETQ. V was shortened by 0 bases and J by 3 bases, with 13 bases between the two germline ends. CDR3 bases: TGCGCCAGCAGCTTGGGAGGGGGTCGTGACTACGAGCAGTACTTC. This translates into CASSLGGGRDYEQYF.

The chain links TRBV18 to TRBJ2-5, with D hard to call. Germline CDR1 is KGHSH and CDR2 is LQKENI. This CDR3 is 15 amino acids long. The V gene lost 1 base and the J gene lost 0 bases, with 9 bases spanning the gap. The CDR3 spells CASSPLAVYQETQYF. The CDR3 DNA sequence: TGTGCCAGCTCACCACTCGCGGTCTACCAAGAGACCCAGTACTTC.

The rearrangement uses TRBV28 and TRBJ1-5; 8 nucleotides line up with TRBD1. Germline V CDR1 and CDR2: MDHEN, SYDVKM. The junction had 4 bases not matched to a gene; V was cut back by 6 bases and J by 6 bases. This CDR3 is built from 13 residues. The CDR3 nucleotides are TGTGCCAGCAGGACAGGGGAGGTTCAGCCCCAGCATTTT. Residues: CASRTGEVQPQHF.

This chain joins TRBV20-1 and TRBJ2-1, with 10 positions matching TRBD2. The germline CDR1 and CDR2 sequences are DFQATT and SNEGSKA (reference sequence). This CDR3 is built from 13 residues. CDR3 DNA: TGCAGCTCTCTAGCGGGGGTCTACAATGAGCAGTTCTTC. Its translation: CSSLAGVYNEQFF.

The chain recombines TRBV6-1 with TRBJ2-5; D is uncertain. Germline V gives CDR1 MNHNS, CDR2 SASEGT. With 2 bases removed from V and 2 bases from J, the gap between germline ends came to 9 bases. This CDR3 has 14 residues. CDR3 bases: TGTGCCAGCAGTGAACAGGCTGATCAAGAGACCCAGTACTTC. Residues: CASSEQADQETQYF.

This clonotype turned up a few times. V and J are TRBV6-2 or TRBV6-3 and TRBJ2-3; perhaps D is TRBD1 or TRBD2 (5 bases each). Trimming removed 9 bases from V and 5 bases from J, with 15 bases in between. The germline gives CDR1 MNHEY, CDR2 SVGEGT. CDR3 length equals 13 residues. The CDR3 DNA reads TGTGCCAGTGGGGGTGGGCCGGGAGATACGCAGTATTTT. This sequence encodes CASGGGPGDTQYF.

The rearrangement uses TRBV4-1 and TRBJ2-5; 10 bases are shared with TRBD2. V lost 0 bases and J lost 1; bases outside the gene matches: 5. This CDR3 is built from 17 residues. From germline, CDR1 is MGHRA and CDR2 YSYEKL. The CDR3 here is CASSQDPRTSGQETQYF. The DNA for the CDR3 is TGCGCCAGCAGCCAAGACCCCCGGACTAGCGGCCAAGAGACCCAGTACTTC.

This rearrangement joins TRBV5-5 to TRBJ2-7; D is possibly TRBD2 (5 bases). The V gene's germline CDR1 is SGHKS and CDR2 YYEKEE (reference sequence). V shed 3 bases and J shed 5 bases, with 12 bases lying between them. This CDR3 contains 13 residues. The CDR3, as DNA: TGTGCCAGCAGCTCTAACCCGGGGAACGAGCAGTACTTC. Protein product: CASSSNPGNEQYF.

Only a few counts were recorded for this clonotype. The chain combines TRBV12-3 or TRBV12-4 with TRBJ2-5; D is uncertain. The CDR3 is 14 amino acids. V was trimmed by 8 bases and J by 3 bases, leaving 16 bases between them. Written as DNA, the CDR3 is TGTGCCAGCCATCCCCCCGGCGGAAAAGAGACCCAGTACTTC. It yields the protein CASHPPGGKETQYF.

The chain has TRBV11-2 and TRBJ2-1; 12 bases map to TRBD2. Germline values: CDR1 SGHAT, CDR2 FQNNGV. Trimming cost V 3 bases and J 9 bases; bases outside gene matches: 6. The CDR3 has 15 residues. CDR3 nucleotides: TGTGCCAGCAGCTTTAGACTAGCGGGAGAAGGTGAGCAGTTCTTC. The encoded protein is CASSFRLAGEGEQFF.

The genes are TRBV12-3 or TRBV12-4 and TRBJ2-6; D assignment may be TRBD1 or TRBD2 (6 bases each). Trimming cost V 4 bases and J 4 bases, with 14 bases left between them. CDR3 length: 16 amino acids. CDR3 DNA: TGTGCCAGCAGTTGGAGGGGGAGGTACGGGGCCAACGTCCTGACTTTC. This gives the protein CASSWRGRYGANVLTF.

This clonotype was observed at least ten times. V gene TRBV7-2 combines with J gene TRBJ1-6, with no clear D. This CDR3 spans 18 amino acids. V was cut by 5 bases and J by 0 bases, with 17 bases left in between. CDR1 and CDR2 (germline): SGHTA, FQGNSA. The CDR3 loop is CASSPDLRRSSYNSPLHF. The CDR3 bases are TGTGCCAGCAGCCCCGACCTACGACGGAGCTCCTATAATTCACCCCTCCACTTT.

CDR3 DNA sequence: TGTGCCAGCGCAGTTTTTCCCGGGGAGCTGTTTTTT. Amino acid sequence: CASAVFPGELFF. The gene calls are TRBV7-2 and TRBJ2-2, with D unresolved. V was pared by 8 bases and J by 6 bases, with 10 bases between. The CDR3 length is 12 residues. CDR1 and CDR2 from the germline V gene are SGHTA and FQGNSA.

The chain couples TRBV28 to TRBJ2-5; D is ambiguous. Germline CDR1 reads MDHEN; CDR2 reads SYDVKM. Trimming cost V 3 bases and J 4 bases, with 12 bases left between them. The CDR3 is 14 amino acids. CDR3 sequence: CASSFPQIVETQYF. The DNA of the CDR3 is TGTGCCAGCAGTTTTCCCCAGATTGTAGAGACCCAGTACTTC.

This clonotype has a count of ten or more. This chain connects TRBV7-2 to TRBJ2-7; D perhaps matches TRBD1 (5 bases). V lost 3 bases to trimming and J lost 11 bases, with 17 bases between them. The CDR3 consists of 13 residues. The germline gives CDR1 SGHTA, CDR2 FQGNSA. The CDR3 nucleotides read TGTGCCAGCAGCTTTGAGGCCGGAGAAGGGGAGTACTTC. Translated: CASSFEAGEGEYF. Combining the CDR3 with reference TRBV7-2 and TRBJ2-7 gives the whole variable domain GAGVSQSPSNKVTEKGKDVELRCDPISGHTALYWYRQSLGQGLEFLIYFQGNSAPDKSGLPSDRFSAERTGGSVSTLTIQRTQQEDSAVYLCASSFEAGEGEYFGPGTRLTVT.

J is TRBJ2-1 and V is TRBV7-2; TRBD2 agrees at 7 bases. The V segment lost 5 bases and the J segment 5 bases; nucleotides outside the gene matches: 9. Germline assignment: CDR1 SGHTA and CDR2 FQGNSA. CDR3 length: 15 amino acids. As DNA, the CDR3 is TGTGCCAGCAGCCCCCCGGGGGGTGTCGACAATGAGCAGTTCTTC. Its protein is CASSPPGGVDNEQFF.